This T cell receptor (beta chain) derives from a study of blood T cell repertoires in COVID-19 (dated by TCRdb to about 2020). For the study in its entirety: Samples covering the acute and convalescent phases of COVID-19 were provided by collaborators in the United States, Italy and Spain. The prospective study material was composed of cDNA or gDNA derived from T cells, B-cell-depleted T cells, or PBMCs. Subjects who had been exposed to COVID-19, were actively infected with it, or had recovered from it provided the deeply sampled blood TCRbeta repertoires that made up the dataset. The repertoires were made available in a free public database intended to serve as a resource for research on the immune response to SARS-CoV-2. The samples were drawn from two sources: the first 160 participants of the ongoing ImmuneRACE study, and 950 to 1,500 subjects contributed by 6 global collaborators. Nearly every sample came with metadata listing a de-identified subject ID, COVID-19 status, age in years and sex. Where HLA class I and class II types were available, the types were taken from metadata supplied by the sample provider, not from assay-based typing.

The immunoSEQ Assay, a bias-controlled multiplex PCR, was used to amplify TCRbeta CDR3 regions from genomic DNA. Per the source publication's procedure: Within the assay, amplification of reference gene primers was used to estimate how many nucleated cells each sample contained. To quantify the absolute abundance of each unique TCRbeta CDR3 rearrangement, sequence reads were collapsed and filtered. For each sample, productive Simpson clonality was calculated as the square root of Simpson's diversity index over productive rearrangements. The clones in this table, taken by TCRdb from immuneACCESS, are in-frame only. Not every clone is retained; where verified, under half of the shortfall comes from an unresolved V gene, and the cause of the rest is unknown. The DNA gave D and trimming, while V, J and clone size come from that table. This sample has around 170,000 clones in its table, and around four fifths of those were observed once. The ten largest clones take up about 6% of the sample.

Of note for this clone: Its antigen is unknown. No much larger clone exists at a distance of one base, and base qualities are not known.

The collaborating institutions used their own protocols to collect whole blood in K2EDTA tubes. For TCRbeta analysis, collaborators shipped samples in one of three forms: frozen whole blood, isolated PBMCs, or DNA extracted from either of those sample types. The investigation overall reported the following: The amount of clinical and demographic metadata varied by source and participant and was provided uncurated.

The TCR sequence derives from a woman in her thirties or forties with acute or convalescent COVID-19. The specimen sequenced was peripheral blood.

The CDR3 reads as follows: CASSLEAGGYSLYEQYF. The sequence in DNA is TGCGCCAGCAGCTTGGAGGCGGGAGGGTATAGCCTCTACGAGCAGTACTTC. The chain was built from TRBV5-1 and TRBJ2-7, and 9 bases in between align with TRBD2. Sequences SGHRS (CDR1) and YFSETQ (CDR2) are obtained from the germline V gene. Including cysteine and phenylalanine, the CDR3 has 17 amino acids. The kept DNA is CDR3 alone, 51 bases in frame from the first base. Ends trimmed: V by 0 bases, J by 3 bases; bases unmatched to a gene: 10.